The clone carrying this T cell receptor beta chain was picked up a small number of times. Its antigen is not known. The data were taken from a study of response to subunit inactivated influenza vaccine. Findings and limits, study-wide: The authors suggested that few new T cells are recruited per seasonal influenza vaccination.

Using its own MiXCR run on the RT-PCR reads, TCRdb lists one record per CDR3 protein. The sample lists 300,000 to 350,000 distinct CDR3 sequences; around a fifth were seen once. Germline lookup yields CDR1 MNHEY and CDR2 SMNVEV (reference sequence). With 3 bases removed from V and 4 bases from J, the gap between germline ends came to 13 bases. This CDR3 has 14 residues. Sample: PBMCs from blood, taken less than 22 months after vaccination. The chain joins TRBV27 to TRBJ2-7; D might be TRBD2 (5 bases). The TCR comes from a man aged 45 to 75 who received an inactivated influenza vaccine. CDR3 in DNA: TGTGCCAGCAGTTTTGCAGGACTTCCTTACGAGCAGTACTTC. Amino acid sequence: CASSFAGLPYEQYF.